A selection of T cell receptor beta chains follows, all from one sample in a study of early T cells in non-severe SARS-CoV-2 infection. Each CDR3 protein gets one entry after TCRdb re-called the 5' RACE reads with MiXCR. The sample lists about 27,000 distinct CDR3 sequences; roughly 5.6% were seen once. The specimen was whole blood. The receptors were sampled from an adult who was a healthcare worker with PCR-confirmed SARS-CoV-2 infection or an uninfected control (not recorded which). Each CDR3 is given without its conserved first and last residue. A D gene is named only where the DNA matches it firmly.

J gene | V gene | D gene | CDR3 protein
TRBJ2-7 | TRBV7-2 | . | ASSLGRAYYEQY
TRBJ1-5 | TRBV9 | TRBD1 | ASSVGQGLNQPQH
TRBJ1-1 | TRBV20-1 | . | SARDRHRVRVDGAF
TRBJ2-1 | TRBV9 | . | ASSVGGEAEQF
TRBJ2-5 | TRBV6-6 | . | ASSNREETQY
TRBJ2-5 | TRBV14 | . | ASSQDNTQETQY
TRBJ2-7 | TRBV10-3 | . | AIAVGASEQY
TRBJ2-5 | TRBV5-4 | TRBD2 | ASSLGPAGFQETQY
TRBJ2-2 | TRBV28 | . | ASSSTVNTGELF
TRBJ2-7 | TRBV18 | TRBD1 | ASSQNPGQGTYEQY
TRBJ2-7 | TRBV2 | TRBD1 | ASSEMGTVNYEQY
TRBJ2-3 | TRBV7-2 | TRBD1 | ASSQDRGVLPADTQY
TRBJ2-3 | TRBV9 | . | ASSVVFGASTDTQY
TRBJ1-5 | TRBV20-1 | TRBD1 | SAGGANQPQH
TRBJ1-2 | TRBV27 | TRBD1 | ASSSPGQGDNYGYT
TRBJ2-7 | TRBV2 | . | ASSGVLHEQY
TRBJ2-6 | TRBV6-2/TRBV6-3 | TRBD2 | ASSPGGRGSGANVLT
TRBJ2-7 | TRBV11-2 | . | ASSLSITEGAYEQY
TRBJ1-4 | TRBV20-1 | TRBD1 | SASPRQGAREKLF
TRBJ2-5 | TRBV4-1 | . | ASSQERGIQETQY
TRBJ2-7 | TRBV29-1 | . | SVEDLSYEQY
TRBJ2-2 | TRBV6-2/TRBV6-3 | TRBD2 | ASSYGTSTGELF
TRBJ2-6 | TRBV20-1 | . | SARDPGTGTNVLT
TRBJ2-4 | TRBV10-2 | TRBD2 | ASSDIAGERVKNIQY
TRBJ2-7 | TRBV7-9 | TRBD2 | ASSPSGTYEQY
TRBJ1-2 | TRBV10-3 | . | ATHMQAGGYT
TRBJ2-5 | TRBV20-1 | . | SAGTRGLQETQY
TRBJ2-7 | TRBV6-2/TRBV6-3 | . | ASRDYEQY
TRBJ2-5 | TRBV7-2 | TRBD2 | ASRSGGAGETQY
TRBJ1-5 | TRBV10-3 | TRBD1 | AIAGQGNQPQH
TRBJ2-3 | TRBV12-5 | . | ASGHPPITDTQY
TRBJ2-1 | TRBV12-3/TRBV12-4 | TRBD2 | ASRSGGPRV
TRBJ1-3 | TRBV5-4 | . | ASSLFLGNTIY
TRBJ2-5 | TRBV25-1 | . | ASSEWQSYQETQY
TRBJ2-7 | TRBV9 | TRBD2 | ASSFGLAGVGNEQY
TRBJ1-1 | TRBV20-1 | . | SGRRSTEAF
TRBJ2-1 | TRBV6-6 | TRBD2 | ASSFSREEREISDEQF
TRBJ2-7 | TRBV7-9 | TRBD1 | ASSLVARGRSHEQY
TRBJ2-5 | TRBV28 | TRBD2 | ASNDPGRGETQY
TRBJ2-7 | TRBV19 | . | ASNGAAILTYEQY
TRBJ1-4 | TRBV6-5 | . | ASSQRGATNEKLF
TRBJ2-5 | TRBV7-2 | TRBD1 | ASSLIPPPGQGDETQY
TRBJ1-1 | TRBV12-3/TRBV12-4 | . | ASSFDRPIFAGTEDFATEAF
TRBJ2-7 | TRBV7-9 | TRBD1 | ASSKGTGTYEQY
TRBJ1-1 | TRBV10-3 | . | AISESGPSFLSTEAF
TRBJ2-7 | TRBV28 | TRBD1 | ASSQPTGNYEQY
TRBJ2-3 | TRBV10-1 | . | ASSSPREDTQY
TRBJ2-7 | TRBV6-2/TRBV6-3 | . | ASSYSPEYSYEQY
TRBJ2-3 | TRBV7-2 | TRBD2 | ASSLQTSGSDTQY
TRBJ2-3 | TRBV29-1 | . | SVEKREGTDTQY
TRBJ2-2 | TRBV7-6 | TRBD1 | ASSLGDGRQGDTGELF
TRBJ2-1 | TRBV4-2 | TRBD1 | ASSQGTGGSDEQF
TRBJ2-7 | TRBV7-9 | TRBD2 | ASSRGEGRDEQY
TRBJ1-5 | TRBV20-1 | . | SAWDTDSNQPQH
TRBJ2-1 | TRBV6-2/TRBV6-3 | . | ASSFSSYEQF
TRBJ2-1 | TRBV12-3/TRBV12-4 | TRBD2 | ASKGGRAWNEQF
TRBJ1-5 | TRBV30 | TRBD1 | AWSVLSGTGDQPQH
TRBJ2-2 | TRBV11-3 | . | ASSPRGGTNTGELF
TRBJ2-1 | TRBV27 | TRBD2 | ASRASGNYYNEQF
TRBJ2-7 | TRBV11-2 | . | ASSEQGSRFEQY